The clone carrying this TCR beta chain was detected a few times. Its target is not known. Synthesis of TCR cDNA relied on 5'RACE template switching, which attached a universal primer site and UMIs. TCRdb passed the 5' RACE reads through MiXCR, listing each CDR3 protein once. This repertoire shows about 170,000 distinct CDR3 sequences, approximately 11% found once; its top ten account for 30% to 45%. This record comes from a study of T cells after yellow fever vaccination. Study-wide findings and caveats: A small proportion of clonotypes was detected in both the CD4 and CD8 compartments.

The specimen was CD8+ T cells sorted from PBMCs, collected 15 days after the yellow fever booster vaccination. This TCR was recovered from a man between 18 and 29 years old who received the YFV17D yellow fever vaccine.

The CDR3 DNA follows: TGTGCCAGCAGCGGCTCCGGGACGCACAATCAGCCCCAGCATTTT. Translated: CASSGSGTHNQPQHF. V is TRBV9 and J is TRBJ1-5; a weak D match, TRBD1 (5 bases). The CDR3 is 15 residues long. The V gene lost 3 bases and the J gene lost 3 bases, with 13 bases spanning the gap. Per the germline V gene, CDR1 is SGDLS and CDR2 is YYNGEE.